This T cell receptor (beta chain) comes out of a study of beta chain features in type 1 diabetes. Whole-study findings and limits: For TCRB rearrangement, an influence of HLA type remained unresolved here. For patients, the naive, central memory and Treg TCRB repertoires appeared more alike than for healthy donors.

V gave up 6 bases and J gave up 2 bases; unmatched junction bases: 4. This CDR3 comprises 15 residues. Looked up from germline, CDR1 is MNHNY and CDR2 is SVGAGI (reference sequence). The study reverse transcribed the entire isolated RNA, so it sequenced expressed TCRB transcripts. Repertoires were generated with immunoSEQ multiplex PCR, while TCRdb's copy carries only in-frame clones and drops some. This table has 310,000 or so clones, more than 9.5% appearing once. This clone has just a few counts. Its antigen is still unknown. Sample: naive CD4+ T cells from blood. The origin of this receptor is a woman aged 25 to 45 in good health. This chain uses TRBV6-6 with TRBJ2-1; 10 bases are shared with TRBD1. CDR3 residues: CASSRTGGAYNEQFF. The CDR3 DNA reads as TGTGCCAGCAGCAGGACAGGGGGTGCCTACAATGAGCAGTTCTTC.